This T cell receptor (beta chain) originates from a study of glioma-infiltrating T cells. Study-level background: Before surgery, glioma patients received dexamethasone for at most six days. Blood libraries targeted roughly 4.5- to 10-fold coverage of 1 million or so T cells. Study-wide findings and caveats: Very few CDR3 sequences were shared between tissue and blood.

This CDR3 has 16 residues. J gave up 6 bases and V 6 bases, and 10 bases lay outside the gene matches. Per germline, CDR1 MNHEY and CDR2 SVGEGT. This clonotype was counted many times. The antigen is undetermined. Amplification of TCR alpha and beta CDR3 regions from RNA used iRepertoire nested multiplex PCR. TCRdb analysed the multiplex PCR reads with MiXCR anew, one entry per CDR3 protein. The sample holds a few hundred thousand distinct CDR3 sequences; roughly two fifths are singletons and the top ten take around 12%. This TCR derives from a human donor with low-grade glioma or glioblastoma, undergoing nonglioma brain surgery, or in good health (not recorded which). What was sequenced was glioma tissue, nonneoplastic brain tissue, or PBMCs (not recorded which). The rearrangement links TRBV6-2 or TRBV6-3 to TRBJ2-7; 14 bases match TRBD2. The CDR3 DNA follows: TGTGCCAGCAGCTCGTGGACTAGCGGGAGGTTAAGCGAGCAGTACTTC. It specifies CASSSWTSGRLSEQYF.